The next 17 T cell receptor beta chains were all read from a single sample in a study of cytomegalovirus exposure and HLA in healthy donors. Repertoires were generated with immunoSEQ multiplex PCR, while TCRdb's copy carries only in-frame clones and drops some. The table has about 140,000 clones, 80% to 90% seen once; the top ten hold approximately 1.5%. Sample: PBMCs. The origin of the receptors is a woman under 40 in good health and CMV-seronegative.

Regarding this clone: A read error may be the cause here, since a much bigger clone is one base away. The identical CDR3 is also encoded by other nucleotide sequences in the sample. The CDR3: CASSERGYGYTF. The CDR3 coding sequence is TGTGCCAGCAGTGAGAGGGGGTATGGCTACACCTTC. V is TRBV6-1 and J is TRBJ1-2; TRBD1 is a possible D gene (6 bases). The V gene's germline CDR1 is MNHNS and CDR2 SASEGT. This CDR3 spans 12 amino acids. Between the trimmed V and J ends, which lost 3 bases and 5 bases, there was a span of 7 bases.

The genes are TRBV5-1 and TRBJ2-7; 8 nucleotides align to TRBD1. The CDR3 contains 13 residues. Germline assignment: CDR1 SGHRS and CDR2 YFSETQ. V trimming: 5 bases; J trimming: 4 bases; junction bases outside the gene matches: 5. The CDR3 sequence is CASRVHRGYEQYF. Here the CDR3 DNA reads TGCGCCAGCAGAGTTCACAGGGGGTACGAGCAGTACTTC.

J is TRBJ2-2 and V is TRBV7-6, with 8 bases lining up with TRBD2. The CDR3 consists of 20 residues. Germline lookup yields CDR1 SGHVS and CDR2 FNYEAQ. V was clipped by 1 base and J by 3 bases; unmatched bases: 16. The CDR3 sequence is CASSLGSLSVSGEDTGELFF. The CDR3 DNA follows: TGTGCCAGCAGCTTAGGATCTCTTTCGGTTAGCGGGGAAGACACCGGGGAGCTGTTTTTT.

V usage is TRBV19 and J usage is TRBJ1-1; a possible D gene is TRBD1 (5 bases). Germline-derived CDR1 and CDR2 are LNHDA and SQIVND (reference sequence). V was clipped by 7 bases and J by 7 bases, with 19 bases between them. The CDR3 has 14 residues. CDR3 loop: CASKGMTGQGEAFF. The CDR3 DNA follows: TGTGCCAGTAAAGGGATGACCGGGCAGGGTGAAGCTTTCTTT.

The chain links TRBV25-1 to TRBJ1-5; 7 bases agree with TRBD1. The CDR3 loop spans 15 amino acids. The V segment lost 4 bases and the J segment 2 bases; nucleotides outside the gene matches: 5. The germline CDR1 and CDR2 sequences are MGHDK and SYGVNS. DNA for the CDR3: TGTGCCAGCAGTGCGACAGGGCCTGGCAATCAGCCCCAGCATTTT. Its protein product is CASSATGPGNQPQHF. The whole variable domain, remainder taken from reference TRBV25-1 and TRBJ1-5, is EADIYQTPRYLVIGTGKKITLECSQTMGHDKMYWYQQDPGMELHLIHYSYGVNSTEKGDLSSESTVSRIRTEHFPLTLESARPSHTSQYLCASSATGPGNQPQHFGDGTRLSIL.

The rearrangement links TRBV5-4 to TRBJ1-3, with D perhaps matching TRBD1 (6 bases). Trimming left V 2 bases short and J 4 bases short, with 13 bases between. The CDR3 is 15 residues long. Germline V gives CDR1 SGHNT, CDR2 YYREEE (reference sequence). The CDR3 loop reads CASSLTGIVGNTIYF. The CDR3 region has the DNA TGTGCCAGCAGCTTAACAGGGATCGTCGGAAACACCATATATTTT. The full variable domain, completed using reference TRBV5-4 and TRBJ1-3, is ETGVTQSPTHLIKTRGQQVTLRCSSQSGHNTVSWYQQALGQGPQFIFQYYREEENGRGNFPPRFSGLQFPNYSSELNVNALELDDSALYLCASSLTGIVGNTIYFGEGSWLTVV.

The rearrangement joins TRBV12-5 to TRBJ1-2; D remains ambiguous. The CDR3 sequence is 14 residues long. CDR1 LGHNT and CDR2 FRNRAP come from the germline V gene. Trimming took 2 bases from V and 3 from J, leaving 10 bases between them. The DNA of the CDR3 is TGTGCTAGTGGTTTGACTGACATGTACTATGGCTACACCTTC. It codes for CASGLTDMYYGYTF.

The chain is built from TRBV30 and TRBJ1-5; perhaps TRBD1 as D (5 bases). The CDR3 is 13 amino acids. The germline gives CDR1 GTSNPN, CDR2 SVGIG (reference sequence). Trimming took off 1 base at V and 5 bases at J, with 9 bases between the two ends. The CDR3 DNA sequence: TGTGCCTGGAGTGCACAGGCAGATCAGCCCCAGCATTTT. Translating it yields CAWSAQADQPQHF.

The V gene is TRBV5-1, the J gene TRBJ1-1; a weak D match, TRBD1 (5 bases). CDR3 length equals 14 residues. Trimming stripped 4 bases from V and 0 bases from J, with 10 bases between. Per the germline V gene, CDR1 is SGHRS and CDR2 is YFSETQ. This CDR3 is CASSGGDLNTEAFF. The CDR3 DNA is TGCGCCAGCAGCGGGGGGGATTTGAACACTGAAGCTTTCTTT.

The chain uses TRBV28 and TRBJ2-7, with 13 bases identical to TRBD2. The CDR3 is 15 residues long. The J segment lost 4 bases and the V segment lost 5 bases, leaving 5 bases of the junction unmatched. In germline, CDR1 is MDHEN, CDR2 SYDVKM. This CDR3 reads CASSEGLAGKYEQYF. DNA for the CDR3: TGTGCCAGCAGTGAGGGACTAGCGGGGAAATACGAGCAGTACTTC.

The chain carries TRBV6-5 and TRBJ1-1, with D possibly being TRBD1 (6 bases). Germline values: CDR1 MNHEY, CDR2 SVGAGI. The CDR3 spans 15 residues. Trimming pared 6 bases from V and 1 base from J, leaving 15 bases between. The CDR3 region is CASSRGGARNTEAFF. CDR3 nucleotide sequence: TGTGCCAGCAGCCGCGGGGGGGCGAGGAACACTGAAGCTTTCTTT.

J is TRBJ1-6 and V is TRBV10-2; maybe TRBD1 (5 bases). Per germline, CDR1 WSHSY and CDR2 SAAADI. V was clipped by 5 bases and J by 11 bases, with 10 bases between them. The CDR3 loop spans 12 amino acids. CDR3 protein: CASSKTQAPLHF. The CDR3 DNA sequence: TGCGCCAGCAGTAAAACACAGGCACCCCTCCACTTT.

The chain has TRBV5-4 and TRBJ1-2; 8 positions match TRBD1. Germline trimming cut 4 bases from V and 3 bases from J; bases unmatched to any gene: 5. The germline V gene has CDR1 SGHNT and CDR2 YYREEE (reference sequence). This CDR3 spans 14 amino acids. Here the CDR3 DNA reads TGTGCCAGCAGCCCCGCAGGGGGCGACTATGGCTACACCTTC. The encoded protein is CASSPAGGDYGYTF.

The gene calls are TRBV6-5 and TRBJ2-3; D uncertain. The V and J ends lost 2 bases and 7 bases respectively, with 10 bases between them. Germline CDR1 MNHEY, CDR2 SVGAGI. The CDR3 loop spans 13 amino acids. Here the CDR3 DNA reads TGTGCCAGCAGTTACACGCCGGGTTATACGCAGTATTTT. It codes for CASSYTPGYTQYF.

This clone was observed a handful of times. The V and J genes are TRBV7-2 and TRBJ1-2; no reliable D call. Germline V gene data show CDR1 as SGHTA and CDR2 as FQGNSA. V shed 3 bases and J shed 2 bases, with 7 bases lying between them. There are 13 residues in the CDR3. The CDR3 region is CASSLGENYGYTF. DNA of the CDR3: TGTGCCAGCAGCTTGGGAGAGAACTATGGCTACACCTTC.

This clone turned up a few times. The chain carries TRBV7-9 and TRBJ2-5; D gene ambiguous. The V gene's germline CDR1 is SEHNR and CDR2 FQNEAQ (reference sequence). V was pared by 2 bases and J by 9 bases, with 10 bases between. This CDR3 contains 12 residues. The CDR3 DNA reads as TGTGCCAGCAGCTTAAATTCCGGGTCCCAGTACTTC. Its protein is CASSLNSGSQYF.

The rearrangement uses TRBV7-2 and TRBJ1-6, with D unresolved. This CDR3 is 17 amino acids long. Germline values: CDR1 SGHTA, CDR2 FQGNSA. V gave up 1 base and J gave up 0 bases, with 10 bases separating them. The CDR3 loop is CASSLGGFGSYNSPLHF. CDR3 coding DNA: TGTGCCAGCAGCTTAGGAGGGTTTGGCTCCTATAATTCACCCCTCCACTTT.